This TCR beta chain was observed in a study of somatic mutations in cytotoxic T cells in rheumatoid arthritis. At the level of the study: Nearly 100% purity was obtained when some V beta antibody-stained T-cell populations were flow-sorted; these included V beta1+ cells sequenced for TCRB.

Details on this clone: Antigen specificity is unknown.

Trimming left V 1 base short and J 4 bases short, with 15 bases between. The CDR3 covers 16 residues. Germline V gene sequence: CDR1 SGHKS, CDR2 YYEKEE (reference sequence). Original handling: Patient-derived CD8+ clones with a size above 1% showed rare matches to published virus-specific TCRB sequences. Method: immunoSEQ multiplex PCR; TCRdb's copy keeps in-frame clones and lacks some. V, J and clone size reflect that table, while D and trimming were determined from the DNA. This table holds more than 10,000 clones, around 91% found once. The study's findings and limits: CD8+ clonality rose with age in rheumatoid arthritis patients, not healthy controls.

This TCR came from a woman aged 18-35 years with rheumatoid arthritis. The rearrangement joins TRBV5-5 to TRBJ1-5; TRBD1 is a possible D gene (6 bases). The sequenced sample was CD4+ T cells sorted from blood. DNA for the CDR3: TGTGCCAGCAGCTTGCTCGGGGACACCTCAAATCAGCCCCAGCATTTT. This encodes CASSLLGDTSNQPQHF.